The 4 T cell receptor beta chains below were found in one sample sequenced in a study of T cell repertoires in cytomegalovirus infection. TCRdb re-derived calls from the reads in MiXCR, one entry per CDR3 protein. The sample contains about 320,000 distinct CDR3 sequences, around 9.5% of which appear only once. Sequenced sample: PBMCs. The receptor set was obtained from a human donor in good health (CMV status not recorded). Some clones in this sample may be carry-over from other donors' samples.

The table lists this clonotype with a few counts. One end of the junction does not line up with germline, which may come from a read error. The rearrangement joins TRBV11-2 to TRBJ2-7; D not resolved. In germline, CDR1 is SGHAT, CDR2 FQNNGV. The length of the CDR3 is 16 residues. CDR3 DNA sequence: TGTGCCAGCACCTTAACGCTGGAGACTCCCTCCTACGAGCAGTACTTC. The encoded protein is CASTLTLETPSYEQYF.

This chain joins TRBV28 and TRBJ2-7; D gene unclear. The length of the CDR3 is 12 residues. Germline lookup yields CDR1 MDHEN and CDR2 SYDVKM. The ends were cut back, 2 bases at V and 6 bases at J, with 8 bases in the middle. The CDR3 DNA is TGTGCCAGCAGTTTAGGGGTGGCCGAGCAGTACTTC. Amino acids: CASSLGVAEQYF.

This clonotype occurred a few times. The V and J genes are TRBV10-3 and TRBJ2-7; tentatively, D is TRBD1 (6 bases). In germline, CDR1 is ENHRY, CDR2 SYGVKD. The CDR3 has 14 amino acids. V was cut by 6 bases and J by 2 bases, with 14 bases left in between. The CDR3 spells CAISRDTGTYEQYF. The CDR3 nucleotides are TGTGCCATCAGCCGGGACACCGGGACCTACGAGCAGTACTTC.

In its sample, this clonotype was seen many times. DNA of the CDR3: TGTGCCAGCAGCTTCGGGCAGGCCAAAGCTTTCTTT. It specifies CASSFGQAKAFF. V and J are TRBV11-2 and TRBJ1-1; D remains unclear. Per germline, CDR1 SGHAT and CDR2 FQNNGV. Between the trimmed V and J ends, which lost 3 bases and 9 bases, there was a span of 11 bases. The CDR3 sequence is 12 residues long.